Each of the 27 T cell receptor beta chains below was sequenced from the same sample in a study of OX40 agonist ivuxolimab in advanced cancers. Libraries were prepared through the immunoSEQ multiplex PCR assay. The source is immuneACCESS, and TCRdb retained only in-frame sequences with V and J called. Part of the clones is not carried over; for the studies checked, unresolved V genes explain less than half of this, and the remainder is unexplained. Across this sample there are 50,000 or so clones, with 85% to 90% seen only once. 6.7% of the sample goes to the ten largest clones. This sample comprised CD4+ or CD8+ T cells sorted from blood, obtained in a trial of the OX40 agonist ivuxolimab. These receptors were obtained from an adult with an advanced solid tumor such as melanoma, head and neck, liver or kidney cancer.

This clone was observed a few times. The J gene is TRBJ1-1, the V gene TRBV30; D unresolved. V lost 2 bases to trimming and J lost 1 base, with 11 bases between them. Germline loops: CDR1 GTSNPN, CDR2 SVGIG (reference sequence). The CDR3 extends over 14 amino acids. This chain's CDR3 is CAWSIRSRNTEAFF. As DNA, the CDR3 is TGTGCCTGGAGTATAAGATCCCGGAACACTGAAGCTTTCTTT.

The chain carries TRBV11-2 and TRBJ1-2; D perhaps matches TRBD1 (5 bases). CDR1 is SGHAT and CDR2 is FQNNGV in the germline V gene. Trimming removed 1 base from V and 2 bases from J, with 8 bases in between. The CDR3 spans 14 residues. The CDR3 loop reads CASSLVAGNYGYTF. The CDR3 bases are TGTGCCAGCAGCTTAGTTGCAGGGAACTATGGCTACACCTTC.

The chain couples TRBV25-1 to TRBJ1-1; TRBD1 might be the D (5 bases). CDR1 and CDR2 from the germline V gene are MGHDK and SYGVNS. V gave up 6 bases and J gave up 11 bases, with 19 bases separating them. The CDR3 extends over 13 amino acids. CDR3 DNA: TGTGCCAGCAGCCAAGATTGGGAGGGGCTCGCTTTCTTT. Translation: CASSQDWEGLAFF.

The J gene is TRBJ2-6, the V gene TRBV5-4, with 8 bases that match TRBD2. This CDR3 has 18 residues. The J segment lost 0 bases and the V segment lost 4 bases, leaving 9 bases of the junction unmatched. The germline V gene has CDR1 SGHNT and CDR2 YYREEE (reference sequence). The CDR3 loop is CASSRNRGGFSGANVLTF. CDR3 DNA: TGTGCCAGCAGCCGAAATCGGGGGGGTTTCTCTGGGGCCAACGTCCTGACTTTC.

The chain has TRBV5-6 and TRBJ1-1; no clear D gene. V was cut by 1 base and J by 0 bases, with 13 bases left in between. Germline CDR1 and CDR2: SGHDT and YYEEEE. This CDR3 spans 16 amino acids. The CDR3 reads CASSLFSWAMNTEAFF. As DNA, the CDR3 is TGTGCCAGCAGCTTGTTTTCTTGGGCAATGAACACTGAAGCTTTCTTT.

This chain links TRBV6-4 with TRBJ1-6; TRBD1 aligns across 8 bases. This CDR3 comprises 15 residues. V lost 6 bases and J lost 2; bases outside the gene matches: 3. CDR1 and CDR2 (germline): MRHNA, SNTAGT. The CDR3 DNA reads TGTGCCAGCAGCAAACAGGGGGCCTATAATTCACCCCTCCACTTT. Translating it yields CASSKQGAYNSPLHF.

The gene calls are TRBV6-1 and TRBJ2-7; no definite D call. The CDR3 runs 14 residues. Per the germline V gene, CDR1 is MNHNS and CDR2 is SASEGT. The ends were cut back, 4 bases at V and 6 bases at J, with 16 bases in the middle. Here the CDR3 DNA reads TGTGCCAGCAGTGCTTTTTTGGGCCCATTCGAGCAGTACTTC. This sequence encodes CASSAFLGPFEQYF.

This rearrangement joins TRBV5-4 to TRBJ2-1; the D gene is possibly TRBD1 (7 bases). CDR1 is SGHNT and CDR2 is YYREEE in the germline V gene (reference sequence). V gave up 2 bases and J gave up 3 bases, with 12 bases separating them. CDR3 length: 15 residues. The CDR3 spells CASSFAGGLYNEQFF. CDR3 DNA sequence: TGTGCCAGCAGCTTTGCAGGGGGGCTCTACAATGAGCAGTTCTTC. Based on the CDR3 plus reference TRBV5-4 and TRBJ2-1, the full variable domain is ETGVTQSPTHLIKTRGQQVTLRCSSQSGHNTVSWYQQALGQGPQFIFQYYREEENGRGNFPPRFSGLQFPNYSSELNVNALELDDSALYLCASSFAGGLYNEQFFGPGTRLTVL.

The chain uses TRBV11-3 and TRBJ2-2, with D hard to call. CDR1 and CDR2 from the germline V gene are SGHNT and YENEEA. This CDR3 is built from 15 residues. V lost 2 bases and J lost 0, with 7 bases in between. The CDR3 is CASSLSSSNTGELFF. In DNA, the CDR3 is TGTGCCAGCAGCTTATCCTCCTCGAACACCGGGGAGCTGTTTTTT.

The J gene is TRBJ1-2, the V gene TRBV5-6; D not certain. V was cut by 2 bases and J by 4 bases, with 3 bases left in between. The CDR3 extends over 11 amino acids. From germline, CDR1 is SGHDT and CDR2 YYEEEE. CDR3: CASSFFYGYTF. CDR3 bases: TGTGCCAGCAGCTTCTTCTATGGCTACACCTTC. Filled out from reference TRBV5-6 and TRBJ1-2, the complete variable domain reads DAGVTQSPTHLIKTRGQQVTLRCSPKSGHDTVSWYQQALGQGPQFIFQYYEEEERQRGNFPDRFSGHQFPNYSSELNVNALLLGDSALYLCASSFFYGYTFGSGTRLTVV.

This clone was recorded once. The rearrangement links TRBV11-3 to TRBJ2-5; TRBD1 might be the D (6 bases). Trimming pared 0 bases from V and 2 bases from J, leaving 22 bases between. The CDR3 contains 19 residues. The germline V gene encodes CDR1 SGHNT and CDR2 YENEEA. The CDR3 loop is CASSLDPSVGACLQETQYF. CDR3 nucleotides: TGTGCCAGCAGCTTAGATCCCAGCGTGGGGGCTTGTTTACAAGAGACCCAGTACTTC.

The chain combines TRBV7-8 with TRBJ2-1, with TRBD1 matching 7 bases. The trim removed 5 bases at V and 4 bases at J, leaving 8 bases unmatched. Germline CDR1 is SGHVS and CDR2 is FQNEAQ. The CDR3 covers 15 residues. Here the CDR3 reads CASSSQEGQYNEQFF. The CDR3 coding sequence is TGTGCCAGCAGCAGCCAAGAGGGACAGTACAATGAGCAGTTCTTC.

The V gene is TRBV7-2, the J gene TRBJ2-1; a possible D gene is TRBD2 (6 bases). The V end was cut by 6 bases, the J end by 5 bases, with 17 bases between. Germline V lookup: CDR1 SGHTA, CDR2 FQGNSA. The CDR3 spans 15 residues. The CDR3 region has the DNA TGTGCCAGCAGGTCATCCGGGACTGTTAACAATGAGCAGTTCTTC. It translates to CASRSSGTVNNEQFF.

The chain has TRBV18 and TRBJ1-1; possibly TRBD1 for D (5 bases). Germline V gene lookup returns CDR1 KGHSH and CDR2 LQKENI. The CDR3 runs 15 residues. V was trimmed by 6 bases and J by 5 bases, leaving 19 bases between them. The CDR3, as DNA: TGTGCCAGCTCCTTAAAGGGTGGGGGAGAAACTGAAGCTTTCTTT. Its protein is CASSLKGGGETEAFF.

This sequence joins TRBV6-5 and TRBJ1-1, with D uncertain. The V end was cut by 6 bases, the J end by 5 bases, with 13 bases between. This CDR3 contains 13 residues. Germline CDR1 and CDR2: MNHEY and SVGAGI. CDR3 nucleotide sequence: TGTGCCAGCAGCCGAATAATGGATACTGAAGCTTTCTTT. As protein: CASSRIMDTEAFF.

This chain uses TRBV27 with TRBJ1-1; no definite D call. Per germline, CDR1 MNHEY and CDR2 SMNVEV (reference sequence). Trimming cost V 11 bases and J 1 base, with 17 bases left between them. The CDR3 has 14 residues. The CDR3 coding sequence is TGTGCCTCCCATCCTGGGCATAAGAACACTGAAGCTTTCTTT. This sequence encodes CASHPGHKNTEAFF.

The chain links TRBV5-4 to TRBJ2-5; perhaps TRBD1 as D (5 bases). Trimming stripped 2 bases from V and 0 bases from J, with 8 bases between. Per germline, CDR1 SGHNT and CDR2 YYREEE (reference sequence). This CDR3 region has 14 residues. The CDR3 is CASSLVRDQETQYF. In DNA form, the CDR3 reads TGTGCCAGCAGCTTAGTCAGGGACCAAGAGACCCAGTACTTC.

This chain joins TRBV10-3 and TRBJ1-3; 8 nucleotides line up with TRBD1. This CDR3 comprises 14 residues. Per germline, CDR1 ENHRY and CDR2 SYGVKD. With V trimmed by 6 bases and J by 8 bases, 9 bases remained unmatched. CDR3 DNA: TGTGCCATCAGGCTACCAGGGGGCTTAGACACCATATATTTT. Its translation is CAIRLPGGLDTIYF.

This chain links TRBV5-5 with TRBJ1-1; D is undetermined. Germline-derived CDR1 and CDR2 are SGHKS and YYEKEE (reference sequence). The CDR3 spans 12 residues. Deletions cut 5 bases from V and 1 base from J, with 6 bases between. CDR3 sequence reads: CASRIGNTEAFF. DNA for the CDR3: TGTGCCAGCAGAATAGGGAACACTGAAGCTTTCTTT.

The CDR3 DNA follows: TGTGCCAGCAGCCTATGGACAGGGGGCCGACCCTACAATGAGCAGTTCTTC. Residues: CASSLWTGGRPYNEQFF. The chain recombines TRBV5-5 with TRBJ2-1, with 11 positions matching TRBD1. Germline loops: CDR1 SGHKS, CDR2 YYEKEE (reference sequence). With 4 bases clipped from V and 2 bases from J, the junction kept 8 bases outside the gene matches. The CDR3 is 17 amino acids.

This clone occurred a few times. This rearrangement joins TRBV12-5 to TRBJ2-3, with unresolved D. V lost 2 bases to trimming and J lost 2 bases, with 8 bases between them. The CDR3 extends over 14 amino acids. Per the germline V gene, CDR1 is LGHNT and CDR2 is FRNRAP. CDR3 DNA: TGTGCTAGTGGTTTGACTACGTCCACAGATACGCAGTATTTT. Translation gives CASGLTTSTDTQYF.

V is TRBV30 and J is TRBJ2-7; either TRBD1 or TRBD2 may fit D (5 bases each). Trimming took off 0 bases at V and 6 bases at J, with 15 bases between the two ends. Germline-derived CDR1 and CDR2 are GTSNPN and SVGIG (reference sequence). This CDR3 contains 14 residues. The CDR3: CAWSVLVRVGEQYF. The CDR3 DNA reads TGTGCCTGGAGTGTACTAGTCAGGGTGGGCGAGCAGTACTTC.

This sequence joins TRBV10-2 and TRBJ2-5; maybe TRBD1 (7 bases). The germline CDR1 and CDR2 sequences are WSHSY and SAAADI. Trimming left V 8 bases short and J 6 bases short, with 22 bases between. This CDR3 is built from 15 residues. The CDR3 nucleotides read TGCGCCAGCGGCCAGCCAGGGGGGATGTCGCAGACCCAGTACTTC. This codes for CASGQPGGMSQTQYF.

CDR3 amino acids: CASSKLESSYEQYF. CDR3 nucleotide sequence: TGCGCCAGCAGCAAACTCGAAAGCTCCTACGAGCAGTACTTC. The V call is TRBV5-1, the J call TRBJ2-7; D is unresolved. This CDR3 is built from 14 residues. Trimming stripped 4 bases from V and 0 bases from J, with 11 bases between. The germline CDR1 and CDR2 sequences are SGHRS and YFSETQ.

This clone was seen a single time. This rearrangement joins TRBV11-2 to TRBJ2-1; TRBD1 might be the D (6 bases). This CDR3 contains 15 residues. V shed 7 bases and J shed 6 bases, with 19 bases lying between them. Germline-derived CDR1 and CDR2 are SGHAT and FQNNGV. CDR3 nucleotides: TGTGCCAGCAACCCCACAGGGATGTCTACCAATGAGCAGTTCTTC. Translated, it gives CASNPTGMSTNEQFF.

The chain combines TRBV19 with TRBJ2-5, with D possibly being TRBD2 (6 bases). Germline assignment: CDR1 LNHDA and CDR2 SQIVND (reference sequence). The CDR3 has 14 residues. Trimming took off 3 bases at V and 2 bases at J, with 10 bases between the two ends. CDR3 coding DNA: TGTGCCAGTAGTATTTCGGGGGTACAAGAGACCCAGTACTTC. It yields the protein CASSISGVQETQYF.

The chain couples TRBV5-6 to TRBJ2-4; 9 nucleotides agree with TRBD1. The CDR3 length is 15 residues. The V gene end was trimmed by 4 bases and the J gene end by 9 bases; junction bases not matched to a gene: 11. Germline CDR1 SGHDT, CDR2 YYEEEE. The CDR3: CASSPVPGQGVIQYF. The CDR3 DNA follows: TGTGCCAGCAGCCCAGTCCCGGGACAGGGAGTCATTCAGTACTTC.